The 28 T cell receptor beta chains below come from one sample, sequenced in a study of T cell repertoires in cytomegalovirus infection. Via MiXCR, TCRdb re-called the reads, giving one row per CDR3 protein. This sample has approximately 250,000 distinct CDR3 sequences, with roughly 9% found just once. Material for sequencing was PBMCs. The source is a human donor in good health (CMV status not recorded). Some clones in this sample may be carry-over from other donors' samples.

As to this clonotype: This may be a read error, as it is one base from a much larger clone. The CDR3 DNA reads TGTGCCAACAGCTTAGGCGGGGTCAATGAGCAGTTCTTC. Encoded protein: CANSLGGVNEQFF. The chain employs TRBV7-2 and TRBJ2-1; D is perhaps TRBD2 (6 bases). The length of the CDR3 is 13 residues. Germline V gene data show CDR1 as SGHTA and CDR2 as FQGNSA.

At least ten counts were recorded for this clonotype. The gene calls are TRBV11-2 and TRBJ2-1, with D possibly matching TRBD1 (6 bases). Between the trimmed V and J ends, which lost 0 bases and 4 bases, there was a span of 10 bases. The CDR3 spans 15 residues. Germline CDR1 reads SGHAT; CDR2 reads FQNNGV. The chain's CDR3 is CASSLDRGSYNEQFF. The CDR3 nucleotides are TGTGCCAGCAGCTTAGACAGGGGATCTTACAATGAGCAGTTCTTC.

This clonotype was seen ten or more times. The chain is built from TRBV7-9 and TRBJ1-2; the D is unclear. The V gene lost 2 bases and the J gene lost 7 bases, with 14 bases spanning the gap. Per germline, CDR1 SEHNR and CDR2 FQNEAQ (reference sequence). CDR3 length equals 14 residues. The CDR3, as DNA: TGTGCCAGCAGCTTAAAGGCCGGGGTTGGTGGCTACACCTTC. Protein product: CASSLKAGVGGYTF.

The table lists this clonotype with a few counts. The J gene is TRBJ1-2, the V gene TRBV14; 7 bases are a match to TRBD1. Germline lookup yields CDR1 SGHDN and CDR2 FVKESK. This CDR3 region has 17 residues. J gave up 4 bases and V 0 bases, and 11 bases lay outside the gene matches. The CDR3: CASSQESRGLRGYGYTF. The CDR3 DNA is TGTGCCAGCAGCCAAGAGTCGAGGGGGCTGCGAGGCTATGGCTACACCTTC.

This clonotype has at least ten counts. The V call is TRBV7-2, the J call TRBJ2-1, with D uncertain. Germline CDR1 is SGHTA and CDR2 is FQGNSA. The CDR3 runs to 17 residues. V was shortened by 1 base and J by 4 bases, with 17 bases between the two germline ends. The CDR3 protein is CASSLGRPAGPYNEQFF. The CDR3 region has the DNA TGTGCCAGCAGCTTAGGCCGGCCGGCAGGCCCGTACAATGAGCAGTTCTTC. Filled out from reference TRBV7-2 and TRBJ2-1, the complete variable domain reads GAGVSQSPSNKVTEKGKDVELRCDPISGHTALYWYRQSLGQGLEFLIYFQGNSAPDKSGLPSDRFSAERTGGSVSTLTIQRTQQEDSAVYLCASSLGRPAGPYNEQFFGPGTRLTVL.

The chain couples TRBV5-1 to TRBJ2-5; 14 nucleotides agree with TRBD2. J gave up 7 bases and V 4 bases, and 6 bases lay outside the gene matches. The CDR3 length is 15 residues. Per the germline V gene, CDR1 is SGHRS and CDR2 is YFSETQ. CDR3 nucleotide sequence: TGCGCCAGCAGCCCTGGGACTAGCGGGAGTGGGACCCAGTACTTC. Protein product: CASSPGTSGSGTQYF.

The gene calls are TRBV29-1 and TRBJ2-5, with 7 nucleotides matching TRBD1. The V and J ends lost 4 bases and 2 bases, in that order; junction bases with no gene match: 19. CDR1 SQVTM and CDR2 ANQGSEA come from the germline V gene. This CDR3 spans 18 amino acids. CDR3 loop: CSVVGPQRKDRSQETQYF. The CDR3 DNA is TGCAGCGTTGTAGGGCCCCAGAGGAAGGACAGGTCACAAGAGACCCAGTACTTC.

The chain uses TRBV11-3 and TRBJ2-5; D may match TRBD1 or TRBD2 (5 bases each). The ends were cut back, 5 bases at V and 2 bases at J, with 15 bases in the middle. CDR3 length: 15 residues. Germline V gives CDR1 SGHNT, CDR2 YENEEA. The CDR3 reads CASSHGAGRQETQYF. The CDR3 DNA sequence: TGTGCCAGCAGCCACGGGGCAGGACGGCAAGAGACCCAGTACTTC.

At least ten counts were recorded for this clonotype. This sequence joins TRBV6-2 or TRBV6-3 and TRBJ1-5; TRBD1 matches at 9 bases. The length of the CDR3 is 13 residues. Losses at the gene ends were 6 bases for V and 6 bases for J; bases not matched to a gene: 3. Germline V CDR1 and CDR2: MNHEY, SVGEGT. For the CDR3, the DNA is TGTGCCAGCAGGGACAGGGGCGGTCAGCCCCAGCATTTT. As protein: CASRDRGGQPQHF.

This clonotype came up a few times. The genes are TRBV15 and TRBJ1-4; TRBD1 might be the D (6 bases). Per the germline V gene, CDR1 is LNHNV and CDR2 is YYDKDF (reference sequence). This CDR3 is built from 15 residues. V was cut by 4 bases and J by 8 bases, with 17 bases left in between. The CDR3 nucleotides are TGTGCCACCAGCACGAGGCCAGGGGCAGGCGAAAAACTGTTTTTT. Protein product: CATSTRPGAGEKLFF.

This clonotype was observed at least ten times. The chain couples TRBV7-8 to TRBJ2-2; D not certain. The CDR3 extends over 13 amino acids. V dropped 1 base and J dropped 6 bases, with 6 bases sitting between them. Germline-derived CDR1 and CDR2 are SGHVS and FQNEAQ. The CDR3 DNA reads TGTGCCAGCAGCTTAGTCGAGGCCGGGGAGCTGTTTTTT. It encodes CASSLVEAGELFF.

This clonotype came up a few times. The chain joins TRBV20-1 to TRBJ1-2, with no clear D. Germline-derived CDR1 and CDR2 are DFQATT and SNEGSKA (reference sequence). V was clipped by 5 bases and J by 8 bases, with 21 bases between them. This CDR3 spans 14 amino acids. The CDR3 here is CSARDPLGILGYTF. The CDR3 DNA reads TGCAGTGCTCGCGACCCCCTAGGGATATTGGGCTACACCTTC.

This clonotype was seen ten or more times. The chain has TRBV29-1 and TRBJ1-1, with unresolved D. The germline gives CDR1 SQVTM, CDR2 ANQGSEA. The CDR3 spans 18 residues. V was pared by 6 bases and J by 4 bases, with 30 bases between. The CDR3 loop reads CSVQIRTYARRVGTEAFF. CDR3 bases: TGCAGCGTGCAAATAAGGACCTACGCAAGGAGAGTGGGCACTGAAGCTTTCTTT.

This rearrangement joins TRBV28 to TRBJ2-7; D perhaps matches TRBD2 (5 bases). Looked up from germline, CDR1 is MDHEN and CDR2 is SYDVKM. The CDR3 has 14 residues. The germline V and J ends were trimmed by 11 bases and 2 bases, with 19 bases remaining between them. CDR3 coding DNA: TGTGCCGTTGGGAGAGGGCTAGACACCTACGAGCAGTACTTC. Amino acids: CAVGRGLDTYEQYF.

This clonotype was found many times. V usage is TRBV7-2 and J usage is TRBJ2-1; maybe TRBD1 (6 bases). Germline loops: CDR1 SGHTA, CDR2 FQGNSA. V was clipped by 0 bases and J by 6 bases, with 9 bases between them. CDR3 length: 14 residues. In nucleotides, the CDR3 is TGTGCCAGCAGCTTAGCGGGGGCGGCCAATGAGCAGTTCTTC. Its translation is CASSLAGAANEQFF.

In this sample, this clonotype turned up many times. The J gene is TRBJ2-7, the V gene TRBV5-6; no firm D call. Looked up from germline, CDR1 is SGHDT and CDR2 is YYEEEE. The CDR3 totals 15 residues. V was pared by 1 base and J by 3 bases, with 14 bases between. The CDR3 sequence: CASSLYDGTDYEQYF. For the CDR3, the DNA is TGTGCCAGCAGCTTGTACGACGGAACCGACTACGAGCAGTACTTC.

This clonotype was seen at least ten times. DNA for the CDR3: TGTGCCAGCAGCTTAGCCCCAGGCATGAACACTGAAGCTTTCTTT. This translates into CASSLAPGMNTEAFF. This sequence joins TRBV7-8 and TRBJ1-1; D unclear. CDR3 size: 15 residues. Germline-derived CDR1 and CDR2 are SGHVS and FQNEAQ. Deletions cut 0 bases from V and 0 bases from J, with 8 bases between.

The genes are TRBV29-1 and TRBJ1-4; no firm D call. CDR3 size: 11 residues. CDR1 and CDR2 (germline): SQVTM, ANQGSEA. The CDR3 region has the DNA TGCAGTTCCAAGGAAGGGGAAAAACTGTTTTTT. Protein: CSSKEGEKLFF.

This clonotype has more than one count but fewer than ten. The CDR3: CSVGTSGGYNEQFF. CDR3 sequence (DNA): TGCAGCGTGGGGACTAGCGGGGGGTACAATGAGCAGTTCTTC. The chain couples TRBV29-1 to TRBJ2-1, with 15 bases aligning to TRBD2. The CDR3 is made up of 14 amino acids. The V gene end was trimmed by 6 bases and the J gene end by 4 bases; junction bases not matched to a gene: 1. Germline V gives CDR1 SQVTM, CDR2 ANQGSEA.

The gene calls are TRBV28 and TRBJ2-2; 9 bases agree with TRBD1. The germline V gene encodes CDR1 MDHEN and CDR2 SYDVKM. The CDR3 length is 16 residues. Trimming took 3 bases from V and 4 from J; bases not matched to a gene: 6. CDR3 bases: TGTGCCAGCAGTTTCATGGGACAGGGTTCCACCGGGGAGCTGTTTTTT. This sequence encodes CASSFMGQGSTGELFF.

The rearrangement joins TRBV7-8 to TRBJ2-4, with D unclear. The CDR3 extends over 12 amino acids. Trimming shortened V by 3 bases and J by 8 bases, and 8 bases separated the two germline ends. Germline assignment: CDR1 SGHVS and CDR2 FQNEAQ. This chain's CDR3 is CASSFSRDIQYF. CDR3 coding DNA: TGTGCCAGCAGCTTCAGTAGGGACATTCAGTACTTC.

This clonotype has ten or more counts. V and J are TRBV7-2 and TRBJ2-1; 11 bases align to TRBD2. V gave up 5 bases and J gave up 10 bases; unmatched junction bases: 10. CDR3 length equals 15 residues. Germline lookup yields CDR1 SGHTA and CDR2 FQGNSA. The DNA for the CDR3 is TGTGCCAGCAGCGGTAGCGGGGGGGCACGGGTCGAGCAGTTCTTC. This encodes CASSGSGGARVEQFF.

The V call is TRBV6-8, the J call TRBJ2-6; no firm D call. V lost 4 bases and J 2 bases, leaving 12 bases between the germline ends. This CDR3 comprises 16 residues. The germline V gene has CDR1 MNHGY and CDR2 SAAAGT. As DNA, the CDR3 is TGTGCCAGCAGTTCCATCACCAAAGCTGGGGCCAACGTCCTGACTTTC. Translating it yields CASSSITKAGANVLTF.

This clonotype was observed a few times. The chain has TRBV6-2 or TRBV6-3 and TRBJ2-7; the D is unclear. This CDR3 has 13 amino acids. Germline CDR1 MNHEY, CDR2 SVGEGT. V lost 3 bases and J lost 4, with 10 bases in between. The chain's CDR3 is CASSYLPLYEQYF. The DNA for the CDR3 is TGTGCCAGCAGTTATCTACCCTTATACGAGCAGTACTTC.

This clonotype has just a few counts. V usage is TRBV11-2 and J usage is TRBJ2-7; 7 bases agree with TRBD1. The CDR3 is 14 amino acids. With 2 bases clipped from V and 5 bases from J, the junction kept 6 bases outside the gene matches. The germline gives CDR1 SGHAT, CDR2 FQNNGV. Written as DNA, the CDR3 is TGTGCCAGCAGCTTAAGGGGGCCGGTCGACGAGCAGTACTTC. Amino acid sequence: CASSLRGPVDEQYF.

This clonotype was counted ten times or more. The V gene is TRBV11-2, the J gene TRBJ2-2; D call uncertain. The germline CDR1 and CDR2 sequences are SGHAT and FQNNGV. The CDR3 length is 12 residues. V gave up 8 bases and J gave up 5 bases, with 9 bases separating them. In DNA, the CDR3 is TGTGCCAGCGGGTGGCGGACCGGGGAGCTGTTTTTT. Translating it yields CASGWRTGELFF.

The rearrangement links TRBV25-1 to TRBJ1-2; no clear D gene. The CDR3 is 11 residues long. Germline V gene data show CDR1 as MGHDK and CDR2 as SYGVNS. The V end lost 0 bases, the J end lost 8 bases, and 4 bases lay between the germline ends. CDR3 in amino acids: CASSEYEGYTF. CDR3 nucleotides: TGTGCCAGCAGTGAATATGAAGGCTACACCTTC.

In its sample, this clonotype was seen many times. CDR3 residues: CASRRDGDSFWTEAFF. The CDR3 nucleotides read TGTGCCAGCCGGCGGGATGGGGACAGTTTTTGGACTGAAGCTTTCTTT. The chain has TRBV7-2 and TRBJ1-1, with 7 bases aligning to TRBD1. The V gene end was trimmed by 8 bases and the J gene end by 5 bases; junction bases not matched to a gene: 17. Germline-derived CDR1 and CDR2 are SGHTA and FQGNSA. The CDR3 totals 16 residues.